These 14 T cell receptor beta chains were sequenced from one sample in a study of blood T cells in healthy people across ages. Sample-barcoded 5' priming and a J-beta primer mix drove a second PCR of about 7 to 12 cycles. TCRdb called the 5' RACE reads again in MiXCR, with one record for every CDR3 protein. The sample carries about 650,000 distinct CDR3 sequences, approximately 30% recorded once. The specimen was blood. These receptors came from a woman of 80 years or more in good health.

This clonotype was seen at least ten times. CDR3 protein: CASSLELETQYF. The DNA of the CDR3 is TGTGCCAGCAGCTTAGAATTGGAGACCCAGTACTTC. The rearrangement links TRBV7-2 to TRBJ2-5; D is undetermined. CDR1 and CDR2 from the germline V gene are SGHTA and FQGNSA. V was shortened by 1 base and J by 5 bases, with 5 bases between the two germline ends. The CDR3 runs 12 residues. The full variable domain, rest sourced from reference TRBV7-2 and TRBJ2-5, is GAGVSQSPSNKVTEKGKDVELRCDPISGHTALYWYRQSLGQGLEFLIYFQGNSAPDKSGLPSDRFSAERTGGSVSTLTIQRTQQEDSAVYLCASSLELETQYFGPGTRLLVL.

This clonotype was seen only a few times. The V call is TRBV2, the J call TRBJ1-4; 11 bases are a match to TRBD1. CDR1 is SNHLY, CDR2 FYNNEI, per germline. Trimming cost V 5 bases and J 0 bases; bases outside gene matches: 2. This CDR3 is built from 16 residues. CDR3: CASSRDRGATNEKLFF. Here the CDR3 DNA reads TGTGCCAGCAGTAGGGACAGGGGGGCAACTAATGAAAAACTGTTTTTT.

With respect to this clonotype: This may stem from a read error, because a much larger clone lies one nucleotide away. The chain recombines TRBV10-3 with TRBJ2-1, with D perhaps matching TRBD2 (6 bases). The CDR3 is 16 residues long. Trimming took 3 bases from V and 9 from J, leaving 21 bases between them. Per germline, CDR1 ENHRY and CDR2 SYGVKD. The CDR3 region has the DNA TGTGCCATCAGTGAACCGACTAGTCCAATCGGCACTGAGCAGTTCTTC. Translated: CAISEPTSPIGTEQFF.

This clonotype was seen more than once but under ten times. V usage is TRBV9 and J usage is TRBJ1-4; D gene unclear. Germline V gene sequence: CDR1 SGDLS, CDR2 YYNGEE. CDR3 length equals 15 residues. Deletions cut 0 bases from V and 0 bases from J, with 6 bases between. CDR3 in amino acids: CASSVVGSTNEKLFF. CDR3 nucleotides: TGTGCCAGCAGCGTAGTCGGCTCAACTAATGAAAAACTGTTTTTT. Together with reference TRBV9 and TRBJ1-4, the CDR3 gives the full variable domain: DSGVTQTPKHLITATGQRVTLRCSPRSGDLSVYWYQQSLDQGLQFLIQYYNGEERAKGNILERFSAQQFPDLHSELNLSSLELGDSALYFCASSVVGSTNEKLFFGSGTQLSVL.

This clonotype was observed once. The gene calls are TRBV20-1 and TRBJ2-7, with TRBD1 as a possible D gene (6 bases). CDR3 length equals 14 residues. Germline CDR1 DFQATT, CDR2 SNEGSKA (reference sequence). The CDR3 loop is CRKSRSGDSYEQYF. CDR3 sequence (DNA): TGCAGGAAAAGTAGGTCAGGGGATTCCTACGAGCAGTACTTC.

The sample holds many counts of this clonotype. The chain couples TRBV7-9 to TRBJ2-7; D may correspond to TRBD1 or TRBD2 (5 bases each). Trimming stripped 4 bases from V and 7 bases from J, with 17 bases between. In germline, CDR1 is SEHNR, CDR2 FQNEAQ (reference sequence). The CDR3 is 14 residues long. The DNA for the CDR3 is TGTGCCAGCAGCTCGCGGACCGGGGCGAGGGAGCAGTACTTC. It encodes CASSSRTGAREQYF.

The rearrangement joins TRBV20-1 to TRBJ2-1; possible D gene TRBD1, 7 bases. Germline CDR1 DFQATT, CDR2 SNEGSKA (reference sequence). This CDR3 has 13 amino acids. Trimming shortened V by 7 bases and J by 1 base, and 11 bases separated the two germline ends. The CDR3 sequence: CSVTGRSYNEQFF. CDR3 sequence (DNA): TGCAGTGTGACAGGGAGGTCCTACAATGAGCAGTTCTTC.

The chain couples TRBV5-1 to TRBJ2-2; D possibly corresponds to TRBD2 (5 bases). Germline loops: CDR1 SGHRS, CDR2 YFSETQ. CDR3 length: 14 residues. V gave up 4 bases and J gave up 7 bases, with 14 bases separating them. CDR3 DNA: TGCGCCAGCAGCATTGGACTTTCCGGCGGGGAGCTGTTTTTT. It specifies CASSIGLSGGELFF.

Regarding this clonotype: Since a much larger clone is just one base distant, this may be a read error. The chain employs TRBV6-2 or TRBV6-3 and TRBJ2-7; 8 positions agree with TRBD1. The CDR3 has 16 residues. V lost 2 bases and J lost 9; bases outside the gene matches: 15. Germline V CDR1 and CDR2: MNHEY, SVGEGT. CDR3 residues: CASSYIGTGPTDVQYF. As DNA, the CDR3 is TGTGCCAGCAGTTACATTGGGACAGGTCCTACGGACGTGCAGTACTTC.

This chain joins TRBV6-5 and TRBJ2-3; possibly TRBD1 for D (6 bases). This CDR3 spans 15 amino acids. From germline, CDR1 is MNHEY and CDR2 SVGAGI. V shed 5 bases and J shed 0 bases, with 12 bases lying between them. CDR3 sequence: CASSPQGFSTDTQYF. CDR3 DNA: TGTGCCAGCAGTCCACAGGGCTTTAGCACAGATACGCAGTATTTT.

This clonotype was counted at least ten times. This chain links TRBV4-2 with TRBJ1-2; 7 bases line up with TRBD1. CDR3 length equals 15 residues. V lost 1 base, J lost 7 bases, and 9 bases stayed unmatched. Germline CDR1 reads LGHNA; CDR2 reads YNFKEQ. This CDR3 is CASSQGGGRGGGYTF. In nucleotides, the CDR3 is TGTGCCAGCAGCCAAGGAGGAGGCAGGGGGGGTGGCTACACCTTC.

This clonotype was seen repeatedly, ten times or more. The chain has TRBV7-2 and TRBJ2-7; 7 nucleotides agree with TRBD1. The junction had 8 bases not matched to a gene; V was cut back by 2 bases and J by 4 bases. This CDR3 spans 15 amino acids. Germline assignment: CDR1 SGHTA and CDR2 FQGNSA. Written as DNA, the CDR3 is TGTGCCAGCAGCTTATTGGGACAGCTCTTGTACGAGCAGTACTTC. Translated: CASSLLGQLLYEQYF.

The V gene is TRBV7-9, the J gene TRBJ1-3; possible D gene TRBD1, 5 bases. The CDR3 consists of 16 residues. Looked up from germline, CDR1 is SEHNR and CDR2 is FQNEAQ (reference sequence). The V and J ends lost 5 bases and 0 bases respectively, with 14 bases between them. Written as DNA, the CDR3 is TGTGCCAGCAGCCCCCTGGGGGGGATCTCTGGAAACACCATATATTTT. Protein: CASSPLGGISGNTIYF.

The chain has TRBV29-1 and TRBJ2-1, with a tentative D call TRBD2 (5 bases). The CDR3 length is 17 residues. The germline gives CDR1 SQVTM, CDR2 ANQGSEA. Trimming took off 1 base at V and 0 bases at J, with 16 bases between the two ends. The CDR3 loop reads CSVEGEERPSSYNEQFF. The DNA for the CDR3 is TGCAGCGTTGAAGGCGAGGAGCGGCCCAGCTCCTACAATGAGCAGTTCTTC.